The 5 T cell receptor beta chains presented below share a single source sample, sequenced in a study of blood T cell repertoires in COVID-19 (dated by TCRdb to between 2020 and 2021). Libraries were built with the immunoSEQ multiplex PCR assay. Here the immuneACCESS table is served through TCRdb, limited to in-frame sequences with V and J called. Missing clones are a known gap in these copies; in checked studies unresolved V genes cover under half, and the rest lacks a known reason. The sample contains roughly 150,000 clones, around 80% of them found a single time. Together, the top ten hold about 5.2% of the sample. The sequenced sample was PBMCs or T cells enriched from blood (not recorded which). These TCRs come from a man between 65 and 85 years old who had been exposed to COVID-19.

In its sample, this clone was seen a few times. The rearrangement links TRBV29-1 to TRBJ1-1; 7 bases align to TRBD1. The CDR3 covers 12 residues. V gave up 7 bases and J gave up 8 bases; unmatched junction bases: 10. Germline lookup yields CDR1 SQVTM and CDR2 ANQGSEA. The CDR3 bases are TGCAGCGCCGGACAGGTGGGCCGAGAAGCTTTCTTT. The encoded protein is CSAGQVGREAFF.

The chain has TRBV4-2 and TRBJ1-2; D possibly corresponds to TRBD1 (6 bases). V lost 0 bases, J lost 3 bases, and 8 bases lay in between. The length of the CDR3 is 14 residues. Germline-derived CDR1 and CDR2 are LGHNA and YNFKEQ. The CDR3 bases are TGTGCCAGCAGCCAAGATAGACAGGACTATGGCTACACCTTC. This translates into CASSQDRQDYGYTF.

This clone was recorded a few times. The chain carries TRBV6-2 or TRBV6-3 and TRBJ2-7; 9 nucleotides align to TRBD2. The CDR3 has 16 residues. Germline CDR1 is MNHEY and CDR2 is SVGEGT. After removal of 3 bases from V and 0 bases from J, the junction contained 6 bases not matched to a gene. The CDR3 loop is CASSYGGAGGSYEQYF. As DNA, the CDR3 is TGTGCCAGCAGTTATGGGGGAGCGGGAGGCTCCTACGAGCAGTACTTC.

This clone is a singleton in its sample. The rearrangement links TRBV9 to TRBJ2-3; D gene ambiguous. Per the germline V gene, CDR1 is SGDLS and CDR2 is YYNGEE. CDR3 length: 15 residues. V dropped 0 bases and J dropped 5 bases, with 13 bases sitting between them. CDR3 residues: CASSVVASRGDTQYF. CDR3 DNA: TGTGCCAGCAGCGTAGTCGCATCTCGAGGAGATACGCAGTATTTT.

V is TRBV7-8 and J is TRBJ2-7; perhaps TRBD2 as D (6 bases). This CDR3 region has 16 residues. The germline gives CDR1 SGHVS, CDR2 FQNEAQ. V was pared by 1 base and J by 4 bases, with 17 bases between. This CDR3 reads CASSLEEGPIGYEQYF. Written as DNA, the CDR3 is TGTGCCAGCAGCTTAGAGGAGGGGCCCATTGGGTACGAGCAGTACTTC.